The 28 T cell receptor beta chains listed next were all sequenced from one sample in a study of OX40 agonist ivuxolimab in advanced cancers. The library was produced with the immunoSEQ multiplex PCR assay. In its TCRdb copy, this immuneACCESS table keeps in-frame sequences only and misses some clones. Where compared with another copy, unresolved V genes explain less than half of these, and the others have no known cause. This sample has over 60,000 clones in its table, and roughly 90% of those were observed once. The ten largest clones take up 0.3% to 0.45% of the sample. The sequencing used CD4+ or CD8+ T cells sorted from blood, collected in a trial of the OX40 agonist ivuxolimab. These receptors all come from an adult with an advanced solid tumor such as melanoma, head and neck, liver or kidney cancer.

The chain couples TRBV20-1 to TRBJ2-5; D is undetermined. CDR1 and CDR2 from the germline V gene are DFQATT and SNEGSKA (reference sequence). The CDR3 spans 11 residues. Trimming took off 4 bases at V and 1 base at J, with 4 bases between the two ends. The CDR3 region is CSATLQETQYF. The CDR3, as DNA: TGCAGTGCTACACTCCAAGAGACCCAGTACTTC.

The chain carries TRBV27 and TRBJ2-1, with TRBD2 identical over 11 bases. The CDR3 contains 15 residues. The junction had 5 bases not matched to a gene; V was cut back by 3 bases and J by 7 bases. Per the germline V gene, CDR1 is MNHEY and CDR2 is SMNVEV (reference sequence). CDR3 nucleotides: TGTGCCAGCAGTTTTTTCGCTAGCGGGGGGAATGAGCAGTTCTTC. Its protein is CASSFFASGGNEQFF.

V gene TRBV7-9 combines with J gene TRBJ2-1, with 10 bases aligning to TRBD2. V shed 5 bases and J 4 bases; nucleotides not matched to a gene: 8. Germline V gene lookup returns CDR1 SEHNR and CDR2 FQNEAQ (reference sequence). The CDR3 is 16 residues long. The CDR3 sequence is CASSQGLAQTYNEQFF. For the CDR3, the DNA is TGTGCCAGCAGCCAGGGACTAGCGCAGACTTACAATGAGCAGTTCTTC.

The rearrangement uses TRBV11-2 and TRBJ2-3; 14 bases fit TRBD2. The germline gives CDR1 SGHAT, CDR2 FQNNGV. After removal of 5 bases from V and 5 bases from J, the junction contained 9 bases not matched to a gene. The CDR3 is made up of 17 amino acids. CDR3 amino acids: CASSIVVGTSGRDTQYF. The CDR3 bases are TGTGCCAGCAGCATAGTAGTTGGGACTAGCGGGAGAGATACGCAGTATTTT. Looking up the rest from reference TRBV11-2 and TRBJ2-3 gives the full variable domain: EAGVAQSPRYKIIEKRQSVAFWCNPISGHATLYWYQQILGQGPKLLIQFQNNGVVDDSQLPKDRFSAERLKGVDSTLKIQPAKLEDSAVYLCASSIVVGTSGRDTQYFGPGTRLTVL.

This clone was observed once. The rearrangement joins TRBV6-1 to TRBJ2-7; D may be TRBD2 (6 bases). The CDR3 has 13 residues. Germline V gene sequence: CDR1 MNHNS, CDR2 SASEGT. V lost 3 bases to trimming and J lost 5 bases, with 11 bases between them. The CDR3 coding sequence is TGTGCCAGCAGTGATCGGGGGTACGACGAGCAGTACTTC. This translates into CASSDRGYDEQYF.

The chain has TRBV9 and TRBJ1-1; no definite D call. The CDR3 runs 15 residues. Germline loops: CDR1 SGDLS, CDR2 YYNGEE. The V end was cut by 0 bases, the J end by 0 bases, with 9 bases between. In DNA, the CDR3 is TGTGCCAGCAGCGTAGATGGACTCATGAACACTGAAGCTTTCTTT. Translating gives CASSVDGLMNTEAFF.

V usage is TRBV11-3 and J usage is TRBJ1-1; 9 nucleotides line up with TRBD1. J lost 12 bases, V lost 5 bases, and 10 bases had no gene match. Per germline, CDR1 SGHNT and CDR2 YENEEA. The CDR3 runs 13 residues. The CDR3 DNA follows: TGTGCCAGCAGCGTCCTTGGACAGGGGTCGACTTTCTTT. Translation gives CASSVLGQGSTFF.

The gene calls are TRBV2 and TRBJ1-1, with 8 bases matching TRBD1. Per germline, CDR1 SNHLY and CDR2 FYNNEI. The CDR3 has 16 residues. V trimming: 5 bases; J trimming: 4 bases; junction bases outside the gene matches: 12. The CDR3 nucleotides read TGTGCCAGCAGTACAAGATATGGACAGGGTCCCACTGAAGCTTTCTTT. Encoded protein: CASSTRYGQGPTEAFF.

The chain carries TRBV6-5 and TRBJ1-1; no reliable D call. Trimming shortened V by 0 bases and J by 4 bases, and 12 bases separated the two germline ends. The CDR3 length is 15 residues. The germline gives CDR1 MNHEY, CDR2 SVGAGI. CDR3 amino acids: CASSYSILGSTEAFF. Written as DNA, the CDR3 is TGTGCCAGCAGTTACTCGATCTTAGGGAGCACTGAAGCTTTCTTT.

The CDR3: CASSPGTLNTEAFF. For the CDR3, the DNA is TGCGCCAGCAGCCCCGGGACACTGAACACTGAAGCTTTCTTT. The chain carries TRBV5-1 and TRBJ1-1, with D tentatively TRBD1 (6 bases). Germline CDR1 is SGHRS and CDR2 is YFSETQ. This CDR3 spans 14 amino acids. V was pared by 4 bases and J by 0 bases, with 10 bases between.

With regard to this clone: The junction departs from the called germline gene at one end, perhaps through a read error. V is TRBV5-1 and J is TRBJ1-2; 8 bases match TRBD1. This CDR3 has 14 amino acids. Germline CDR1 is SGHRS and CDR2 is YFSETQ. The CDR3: CAGRTPGQGISYTF. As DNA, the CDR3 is TGCGCCGGCAGGACACCCGGACAGGGAATTAGCTACACCTTC.

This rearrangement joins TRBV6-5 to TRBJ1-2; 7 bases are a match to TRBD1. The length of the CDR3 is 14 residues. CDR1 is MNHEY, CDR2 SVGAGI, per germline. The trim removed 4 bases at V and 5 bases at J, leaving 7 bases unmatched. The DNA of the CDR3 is TGTGCCAGCAGTTCCGGGACAGAGATATATGGCTACACCTTC. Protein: CASSSGTEIYGYTF.

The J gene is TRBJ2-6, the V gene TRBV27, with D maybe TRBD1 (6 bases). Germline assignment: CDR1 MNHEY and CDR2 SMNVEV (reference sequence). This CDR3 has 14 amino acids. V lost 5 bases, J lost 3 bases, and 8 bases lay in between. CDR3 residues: CASSAGVGANVLTF. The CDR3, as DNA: TGTGCCAGCAGTGCAGGGGTTGGGGCCAACGTCCTGACTTTC.

Here the CDR3 reads CASSQSDGGTGELFF. The CDR3 nucleotides are TGTGCCAGCAGCCAATCGGACGGGGGGACCGGGGAGCTGTTTTTT. The chain links TRBV11-3 to TRBJ2-2; 7 nucleotides match TRBD2. The CDR3 consists of 15 residues. CDR1 is SGHNT, CDR2 YENEEA, per germline. V shed 5 bases, J shed 5 bases, and the junction held 8 bases outside the gene matches.

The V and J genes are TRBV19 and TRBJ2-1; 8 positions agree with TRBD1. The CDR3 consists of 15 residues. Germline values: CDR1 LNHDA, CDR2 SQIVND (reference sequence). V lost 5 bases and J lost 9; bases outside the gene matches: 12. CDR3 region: CASSLLLAGGTEQFF. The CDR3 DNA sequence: TGTGCCAGTAGTCTTCTGTTGGCAGGGGGCACTGAGCAGTTCTTC.

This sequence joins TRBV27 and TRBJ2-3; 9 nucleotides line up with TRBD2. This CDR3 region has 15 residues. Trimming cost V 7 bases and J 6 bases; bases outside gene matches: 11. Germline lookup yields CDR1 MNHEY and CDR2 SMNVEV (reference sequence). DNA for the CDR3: TGTGCCAGCACCCTCACGGGACTAGCACCGGATACGCAGTATTTT. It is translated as CASTLTGLAPDTQYF.

CDR3 in amino acids: CASKSGQGFLTGELFF. CDR3 sequence (DNA): TGCGCCAGCAAGAGTGGACAGGGGTTTCTTACCGGGGAGCTGTTTTTT. The chain recombines TRBV5-1 with TRBJ2-2; 9 nucleotides line up with TRBD1. Germline V lookup: CDR1 SGHRS, CDR2 YFSETQ. The CDR3 covers 16 residues. V gave up 6 bases and J gave up 5 bases; unmatched junction bases: 11.

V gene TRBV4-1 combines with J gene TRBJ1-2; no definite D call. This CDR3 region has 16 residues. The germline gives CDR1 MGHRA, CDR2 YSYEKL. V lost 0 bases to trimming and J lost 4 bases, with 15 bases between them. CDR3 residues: CASSQDRAPRGYGYTF. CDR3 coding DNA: TGCGCCAGCAGCCAAGATAGGGCTCCTCGCGGCTATGGCTACACCTTC.

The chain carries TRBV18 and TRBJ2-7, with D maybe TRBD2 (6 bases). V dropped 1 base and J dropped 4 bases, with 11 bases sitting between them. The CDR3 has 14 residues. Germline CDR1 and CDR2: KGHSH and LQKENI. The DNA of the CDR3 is TGTGCCAGCTCACCACTCGGGAGTAATTACGAGCAGTACTTC. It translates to CASSPLGSNYEQYF.

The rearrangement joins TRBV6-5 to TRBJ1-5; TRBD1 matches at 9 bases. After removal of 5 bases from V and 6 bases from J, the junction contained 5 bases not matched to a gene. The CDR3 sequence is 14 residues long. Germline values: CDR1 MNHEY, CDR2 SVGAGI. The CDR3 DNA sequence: TGTGCCAGCAGTCCCGGACAGGGGATTCAGCCCCAGCATTTT. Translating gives CASSPGQGIQPQHF.

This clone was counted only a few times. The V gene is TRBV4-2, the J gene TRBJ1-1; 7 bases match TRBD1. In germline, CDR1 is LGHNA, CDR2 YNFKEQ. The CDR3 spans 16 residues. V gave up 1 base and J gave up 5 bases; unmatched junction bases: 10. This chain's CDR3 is CASSQALTGAGTEAFF. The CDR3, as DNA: TGTGCCAGCAGCCAAGCGCTCACAGGGGCGGGAACTGAAGCTTTCTTT.

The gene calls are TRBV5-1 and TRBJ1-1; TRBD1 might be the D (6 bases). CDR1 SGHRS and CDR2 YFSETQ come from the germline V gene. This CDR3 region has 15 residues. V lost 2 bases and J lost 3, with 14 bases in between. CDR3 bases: TGCGCCAGCAGCTTACAGGGTGGTTTGGACACTGAAGCTTTCTTT. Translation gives CASSLQGGLDTEAFF. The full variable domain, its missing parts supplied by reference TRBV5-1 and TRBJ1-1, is KAGVTQTPRYLIKTRGQQVTLSCSPISGHRSVSWYQQTPGQGLQFLFEYFSETQRNKGNFPGRFSGRQFSNSRSEMNVSTLELGDSALYLCASSLQGGLDTEAFFGQGTRLTVV.

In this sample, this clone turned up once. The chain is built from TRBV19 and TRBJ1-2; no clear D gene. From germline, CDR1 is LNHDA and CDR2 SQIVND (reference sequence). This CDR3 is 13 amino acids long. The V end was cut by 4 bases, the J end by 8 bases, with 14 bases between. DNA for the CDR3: TGTGCCAGTAGTACGCAGCCCTCAGCCGGCTACACCTTC. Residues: CASSTQPSAGYTF.

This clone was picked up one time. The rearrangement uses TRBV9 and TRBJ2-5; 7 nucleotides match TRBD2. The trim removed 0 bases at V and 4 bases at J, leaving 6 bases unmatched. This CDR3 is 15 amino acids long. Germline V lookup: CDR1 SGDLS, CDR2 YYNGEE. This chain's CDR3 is CASSVGAGEGETQYF. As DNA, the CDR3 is TGTGCCAGCAGCGTAGGTGCGGGGGAAGGAGAGACCCAGTACTTC.

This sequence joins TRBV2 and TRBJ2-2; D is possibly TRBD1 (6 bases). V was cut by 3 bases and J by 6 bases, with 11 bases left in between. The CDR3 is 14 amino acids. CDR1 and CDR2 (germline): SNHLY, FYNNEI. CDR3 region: CASSDQGWAGELFF. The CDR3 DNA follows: TGTGCCAGCAGTGACCAGGGGTGGGCCGGGGAGCTGTTTTTT.

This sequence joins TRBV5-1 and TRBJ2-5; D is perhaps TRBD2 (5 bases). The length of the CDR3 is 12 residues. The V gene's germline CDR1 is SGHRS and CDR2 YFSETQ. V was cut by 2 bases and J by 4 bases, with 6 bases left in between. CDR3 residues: CASSFGGETQYF. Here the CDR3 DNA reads TGCGCCAGCAGCTTTGGAGGAGAGACCCAGTACTTC. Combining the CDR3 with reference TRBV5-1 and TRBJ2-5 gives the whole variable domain KAGVTQTPRYLIKTRGQQVTLSCSPISGHRSVSWYQQTPGQGLQFLFEYFSETQRNKGNFPGRFSGRQFSNSRSEMNVSTLELGDSALYLCASSFGGETQYFGPGTRLLVL.

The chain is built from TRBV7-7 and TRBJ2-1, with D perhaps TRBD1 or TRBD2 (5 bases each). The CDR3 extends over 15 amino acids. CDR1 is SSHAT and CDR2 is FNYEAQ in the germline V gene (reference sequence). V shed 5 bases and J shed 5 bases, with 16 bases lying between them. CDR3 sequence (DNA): TGTGCCAGCAGCATAGGGGAGACTCGGAACAATGAGCAGTTCTTC. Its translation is CASSIGETRNNEQFF. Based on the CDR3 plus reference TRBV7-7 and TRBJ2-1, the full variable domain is GAGVSQSPRYKVTKRGQDVTLRCDPISSHATLYWYQQALGQGPEFLTYFNYEAQPDKSGLPSDRFSAERPEGSISTLTIQRTEQRDSAMYRCASSIGETRNNEQFFGPGTRLTVL.

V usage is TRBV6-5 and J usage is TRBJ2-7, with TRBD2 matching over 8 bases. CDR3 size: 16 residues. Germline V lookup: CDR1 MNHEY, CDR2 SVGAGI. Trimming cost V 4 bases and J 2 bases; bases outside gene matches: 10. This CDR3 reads CASSWVSGGGPYEQYF. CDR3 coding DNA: TGTGCCAGCAGTTGGGTTTCGGGCGGGGGGCCCTACGAGCAGTACTTC.